One sample yielded the 24 T cell receptor beta chains listed below, sequenced in a study of blood T cell repertoires in COVID-19. Generated by immunoSEQ multiplex PCR, the TCRdb table keeps only in-frame clones and is missing some. This table has roughly 130,000 clones, around 82% appearing once. The material sequenced was peripheral blood. These receptors originate from a woman younger than 45 who had recovered from COVID-19.

The chain joins TRBV27 to TRBJ2-1; 10 nucleotides agree with TRBD2. V lost 7 bases, J lost 11 bases, and 8 bases stayed unmatched. CDR1 and CDR2 (germline): MNHEY, SMNVEV (reference sequence). The CDR3 totals 13 residues. Here the CDR3 reads CASTTSSGRKQFF. CDR3 sequence (DNA): TGTGCCAGCACGACCTCTAGCGGGAGAAAGCAGTTCTTC.

This clone appeared once. V gene TRBV9 combines with J gene TRBJ1-5; possible D gene TRBD1, 5 bases. The CDR3 totals 14 residues. Germline values: CDR1 SGDLS, CDR2 YYNGEE. V lost 2 bases to trimming and J lost 6 bases, with 12 bases between them. The CDR3 coding sequence is TGTGCCAGCAGCGTCGGCCCGGGGGGTCAGCCCCAGCATTTT. This gives the protein CASSVGPGGQPQHF.

This chain links TRBV5-8 with TRBJ1-5, with TRBD1 matching over 8 bases. Per germline, CDR1 SGHTS and CDR2 YDEGEE. The CDR3 totals 18 residues. J was trimmed by 0 bases and V by 4 bases; bases with no gene match: 12. The CDR3 protein is CASSRGWGQEYSNQPQHF. The CDR3, as DNA: TGTGCCAGCAGCCGCGGGTGGGGACAGGAATATAGCAATCAGCCCCAGCATTTT.

This chain joins TRBV5-4 and TRBJ1-2; possible D gene TRBD1, 6 bases. V was cut by 1 base and J by 2 bases, with 9 bases left in between. The germline CDR1 and CDR2 sequences are SGHNT and YYREEE (reference sequence). The CDR3 covers 14 residues. CDR3 in amino acids: CASSLSRGNYGYTF. Written as DNA, the CDR3 is TGTGCCAGCAGCTTGAGCAGGGGCAACTATGGCTACACCTTC.

The chain is built from TRBV6-5 and TRBJ1-2; 11 bases fit TRBD1. This CDR3 has 15 amino acids. Germline lookup yields CDR1 MNHEY and CDR2 SVGAGI. CDR3 sequence reads: CTLGTGGIGGYGYTF. DNA for the CDR3: TGTACCCTTGGGACAGGGGGAATAGGTGGCTATGGCTACACCTTC.

V is TRBV28 and J is TRBJ2-1; TRBD2 agrees at 12 bases. The CDR3 extends over 17 amino acids. CDR1 and CDR2 (germline): MDHEN, SYDVKM. Trimming took 5 bases from V and 0 from J; bases not matched to a gene: 5. As DNA, the CDR3 is TGTGCCAGCAGTGGACTAGCGGGGTTATACTCCTACAATGAGCAGTTCTTC. Residues: CASSGLAGLYSYNEQFF.

This clone was found many times. The gene calls are TRBV6-5 and TRBJ2-2; 7 bases map to TRBD1. Germline V gene lookup returns CDR1 MNHEY and CDR2 SVGAGI. The J segment lost 3 bases and the V segment lost 5 bases, leaving 6 bases of the junction unmatched. The CDR3 sequence is 15 residues long. As DNA, the CDR3 is TGTGCCAGCAGTAAGGGACAGACCTACACCGGGGAGCTGTTTTTT. Translation gives CASSKGQTYTGELFF.

This chain uses TRBV30 with TRBJ1-3; D might be TRBD1 (5 bases). The CDR3 loop spans 15 amino acids. Between the trimmed V and J ends, which lost 2 bases and 4 bases, there was a span of 15 bases. Germline V gene data show CDR1 as GTSNPN and CDR2 as SVGIG (reference sequence). CDR3 coding DNA: TGTGCCTGGAGTAGATCGTCAGGGTCAGGAAACACCATATATTTT. It codes for CAWSRSSGSGNTIYF.

About this clone itself: Here the CDR3 omits its conserved ending phenylalanine or tryptophan, so a read error is the likely source. It is unclear where the CDR3 begins or ends on the DNA, so no DNA is shown, and the CDR3 is as TCRdb lists it. V gene TRBV6-1 combines with J gene TRBJ2-7; TRBD2, the D gene given by the table, was not confirmed from the DNA. In germline, CDR1 is MNHNS, CDR2 SASEGT. 13 amino acids form the CDR3, both terminal residues included. CDR3 residues: CASSEPVTERAPK.

The CDR3: CASSFERAEAFF. CDR3 coding DNA: TGTGCCAGCAGTTTCGAGAGGGCTGAAGCTTTCTTT. The chain combines TRBV12-3 or TRBV12-4 with TRBJ1-1; no firm D call. CDR3 length: 12 amino acids. V was shortened by 3 bases and J by 6 bases, with 8 bases between the two germline ends.

In regard to this clone: The same CDR3 is also encoded by other DNA sequences in this sample. The chain recombines TRBV12-3 or TRBV12-4 with TRBJ2-1; D perhaps matches TRBD2 (6 bases). The CDR3 extends over 12 amino acids. Trimming pared 3 bases from V and 7 bases from J, leaving 7 bases between. The CDR3 protein is CASSFRGNEQFF. CDR3 nucleotides: TGTGCCAGCAGTTTTCGGGGGAATGAGCAGTTCTTC.

The chain uses TRBV11-3 and TRBJ2-2; possible D gene TRBD2, 6 bases. V was shortened by 5 bases and J by 1 base, with 14 bases between the two germline ends. The CDR3 has 16 residues. Per germline, CDR1 SGHNT and CDR2 YENEEA. The CDR3 nucleotides are TGTGCCAGCAGCCTCTCTGGGGGACTGAACACCGGGGAGCTGTTTTTT. Amino acids: CASSLSGGLNTGELFF.

This chain joins TRBV11-2 and TRBJ1-1; possibly TRBD1 for D (6 bases). This CDR3 has 13 residues. CDR1 SGHAT and CDR2 FQNNGV come from the germline V gene. The V and J ends lost 1 base and 7 bases respectively, with 10 bases between them. This CDR3 reads CASSLGTVFEAFF. Here the CDR3 DNA reads TGTGCCAGCAGCTTAGGGACAGTCTTTGAAGCTTTCTTT.

The chain carries TRBV5-1 and TRBJ1-1; D perhaps matches TRBD1 (5 bases). Germline-derived CDR1 and CDR2 are SGHRS and YFSETQ. Trimming pared 4 bases from V and 6 bases from J, leaving 16 bases between. CDR3 length equals 14 residues. CDR3 protein: CASSPGLGAAEAFF. CDR3 bases: TGCGCCAGCAGCCCCGGGTTAGGGGCGGCTGAAGCTTTCTTT.

The V call is TRBV7-9, the J call TRBJ1-2; D uncertain. This CDR3 region has 14 residues. Germline V gene data show CDR1 as SEHNR and CDR2 as FQNEAQ (reference sequence). Trimming shortened V by 7 bases and J by 11 bases, and 23 bases separated the two germline ends. The CDR3 DNA follows: TGTGCCAGCACCTCAGCCCAAGGAGTTTCGGGTTACACCTTC. This codes for CASTSAQGVSGYTF.

The rearrangement links TRBV6-5 to TRBJ2-1; TRBD2 matches at 11 bases. With V trimmed by 5 bases and J by 7 bases, 7 bases remained unmatched. Germline-derived CDR1 and CDR2 are MNHEY and SVGAGI. The CDR3 consists of 15 residues. The CDR3 loop is CASSLLAGERNEQFF. DNA for the CDR3: TGTGCCAGCAGTCTACTAGCGGGAGAACGTAATGAGCAGTTCTTC.

The rearrangement joins TRBV6-6 to TRBJ1-4, with 7 nucleotides matching TRBD1. This CDR3 comprises 15 residues. From germline, CDR1 is MNHNY and CDR2 SVGAGI (reference sequence). Unmatched junction bases numbered 5, after V lost 4 bases and J lost 3 bases. CDR3 amino acids: CASSSTGAPNEKLFF. CDR3 DNA sequence: TGTGCCAGCAGTTCCACAGGGGCACCTAATGAAAAACTGTTTTTT.

This sequence joins TRBV7-9 and TRBJ2-7; 10 positions agree with TRBD1. Germline assignment: CDR1 SEHNR and CDR2 FQNEAQ (reference sequence). With V trimmed by 5 bases and J by 4 bases, 8 bases remained unmatched. The length of the CDR3 is 15 residues. CDR3 DNA: TGTGCCAGCAGCCAAGGGGACAGGGGTACTTACGAGCAGTACTTC. Amino acid sequence: CASSQGDRGTYEQYF.

V usage is TRBV7-6 and J usage is TRBJ1-5, with TRBD1 matching over 7 bases. The CDR3 totals 16 residues. Germline CDR1 is SGHVS and CDR2 is FNYEAQ. J was trimmed by 5 bases and V by 1 base; bases with no gene match: 8. The CDR3 protein is CASSLDPDRQDQPQHF. The CDR3 nucleotides read TGTGCCAGCAGCTTAGATCCGGACAGGCAAGATCAGCCCCAGCATTTT. Based on the CDR3 plus reference TRBV7-6 and TRBJ1-5, the full variable domain is GAGVSQSPRYKVTKRGQDVALRCDPISGHVSLYWYRQALGQGPEFLTYFNYEAQQDKSGLPNDRFSAERPEGSISTLTIQRTEQRDSAMYRCASSLDPDRQDQPQHFGDGTRLSIL.

V and J are TRBV5-6 and TRBJ2-1; 7 bases agree with TRBD2. The CDR3 runs 16 residues. Germline V gene sequence: CDR1 SGHDT, CDR2 YYEEEE. V dropped 4 bases and J dropped 7; count of bases not matched to a gene: 14. The DNA for the CDR3 is TGTGCCAGCAGCCCCGGAGGACTAGATCTTTGGAATGAGCAGTTCTTC. It is translated as CASSPGGLDLWNEQFF.

V gene TRBV6-5 combines with J gene TRBJ2-7; D perhaps matches TRBD2 (6 bases). The CDR3 is 15 amino acids. CDR1 is MNHEY, CDR2 SVGAGI, per germline. V was cut by 8 bases and J by 1 base, with 18 bases left in between. CDR3 nucleotides: TGTGCCAGCGGGGGAGGCCACATAAATTCCTACGAGCAGTACTTC. Amino acid sequence: CASGGGHINSYEQYF.

The sample holds a few counts of this clone. The V call is TRBV6-5, the J call TRBJ2-7; 11 bases line up with TRBD2. V shed 2 bases, J shed 4 bases, and the junction held 4 bases outside the gene matches. Per germline, CDR1 MNHEY and CDR2 SVGAGI. The CDR3 covers 15 residues. The CDR3 region is CASSYTSGSTYEQYF. The CDR3 DNA reads TGTGCCAGCAGTTACACTAGCGGGAGTACGTACGAGCAGTACTTC.

This rearrangement joins TRBV3-1 (or the pseudogene TRBV3-2) to TRBJ2-5; 7 bases map to TRBD2. The CDR3 runs to 16 residues. V lost 3 bases to trimming and J lost 2 bases; unmatched junction nucleotides: 9. CDR1 and CDR2 (germline): LGHDT, YNNKEL (reference sequence). The chain's CDR3 is CASSHAGEEGQETQYF. In nucleotides, the CDR3 is TGTGCCAGCAGCCACGCGGGAGAGGAGGGGCAAGAGACCCAGTACTTC.

This clone has more than one count but fewer than ten. The rearrangement joins TRBV3-1 (or the pseudogene TRBV3-2) to TRBJ2-3; 7 bases fit TRBD1. Germline CDR1 is LGHDT and CDR2 is YNNKEL (reference sequence). V gave up 5 bases and J gave up 2 bases; unmatched junction bases: 7. The CDR3 is 15 residues long. The CDR3 sequence: CASSSRQGTTDTQYF. The DNA of the CDR3 is TGTGCCAGCAGCTCGCGACAGGGAACCACAGATACGCAGTATTTT.